The T cell receptor beta chain under discussion was sequenced for a study of response to subunit inactivated influenza vaccine. Whole-study findings and limits: The study's authors posited that every seasonal influenza vaccination enlists few new T cells.

The length of the CDR3 is 16 residues. V shed 5 bases and J shed 5 bases, with 19 bases lying between them. Germline CDR1 reads LNHDA; CDR2 reads SQIVND (reference sequence). Via MiXCR, TCRdb re-called the RT-PCR reads, giving one row per CDR3 protein. The sample has 300,000 to 350,000 distinct CDR3 sequences; around 22% are singletons. In the case of this clonotype: Its matching antigen is unknown.

Specimen: PBMCs from blood, collected less than 22 months after vaccination. This clonotype was obtained from a man aged 50-75 years who received an inactivated influenza vaccine. This chain links TRBV19 with TRBJ1-5, with no clear D. DNA for the CDR3: TGTGCCAGTAGTTCCTCCTCTACACCATTCCATCAGCCCCAGCATTTT. Its translation is CASSSSSTPFHQPQHF. Full variable domain (outside the CDR3, taken from reference TRBV19 and TRBJ1-5): DGGITQSPKYLFRKEGQNVTLSCEQNLNHDAMYWYRQDPGQGLRLIYYSQIVNDFQKGDIAEGYSVSREKKESFPLTVTSAQKNPTAFYLCASSSSSTPFHQPQHFGDGTRLSIL.